These T cell receptor beta chains were read from a single sample in a study of cytomegalovirus exposure and HLA in healthy donors. Repertoires were generated with immunoSEQ multiplex PCR, while TCRdb's copy carries only in-frame clones and drops some. The table has approximately 120,000 clones, roughly 76% seen once. Input material: PBMCs. The receptor source for this set is a woman aged 35 to 49 in good health and CMV-seropositive. Both conserved end residues are part of each CDR3. A D gene is named only where the DNA matches it firmly. Not all rows give a size; the values are once, few, many and, for expanded clones, a class.

CDR3 protein: CASRHPGQGFYGYTF
CDR3 DNA: TGTGCCAGTAGACACCCTGGACAGGGATTCTATGGCTACACCTTC
D gene: TRBD1
clone size: .
V gene: TRBV19
J gene: TRBJ1-2

CDR3 protein: CASSQESITDTQYF
CDR3 DNA: TGTGCCAGCAGCCAAGAGTCCATCACAGATACGCAGTATTTT
D gene: .
clone size: .
V gene: TRBV4-2
J gene: TRBJ2-3

CDR3 protein: CASSPDSLSGNTIYF
CDR3 DNA: TGTGCCAGCAGTCCCGACAGTCTCTCTGGAAACACCATATATTTT
D gene: .
clone size: .
V gene: TRBV2
J gene: TRBJ1-3

CDR3 protein: CASSSDSYEQYF
CDR3 DNA: TGTGCCAGCAGTTCCGACAGCTACGAGCAGTACTTC
D gene: .
clone size: .
V gene: TRBV6-6
J gene: TRBJ2-7

CDR3 protein: CASSSRLAGGNNEQFF
CDR3 DNA: TGTGCCAGCAGTTCCCGACTAGCGGGGGGGAACAATGAGCAGTTCTTC
D gene: TRBD2
clone size: .
V gene: TRBV6-5
J gene: TRBJ2-1

CDR3 protein: CSVGPGPYEQYF
CDR3 DNA: TGCAGCGTTGGTCCAGGCCCTTACGAGCAGTACTTC
D gene: .
clone size: .
V gene: TRBV29-1
J gene: TRBJ2-7

CDR3 protein: CASSPFLRDRDGSPLHF
CDR3 DNA: TGCGCCAGCAGCCCATTCCTCCGGGACAGGGATGGATCACCCCTCCACTTT
D gene: TRBD1
clone size: .
V gene: TRBV5-1
J gene: TRBJ1-6

CDR3 protein: CASSLTGASRGSYNEQFF
CDR3 DNA: TGCGCCAGCAGCCTCACCGGCGCGTCTCGGGGCTCCTACAATGAGCAGTTCTTC
D gene: .
clone size: once
V gene: TRBV4-1
J gene: TRBJ2-1

CDR3 protein: CASSLRRGNTQYF
CDR3 DNA: TGTGCCAGCAGCTTAAGAAGGGGGAATACGCAGTATTTT
D gene: .
clone size: .
V gene: TRBV7-9
J gene: TRBJ2-3

CDR3 protein: CASSSGGGGNQPQHF
CDR3 DNA: TGTGCCAGCAGTTCTGGGGGAGGGGGCAATCAGCCCCAGCATTTT
D gene: .
clone size: .
V gene: TRBV6-5
J gene: TRBJ1-5

CDR3 protein: CSAGTSGTDTQYF
CDR3 DNA: TGCAGCGCTGGGACTAGCGGCACAGATACGCAGTATTTT
D gene: TRBD2
clone size: .
V gene: TRBV29-1
J gene: TRBJ2-3

CDR3 protein: CARERQGAYNEQFF
CDR3 DNA: TGTGCCAGGGAAAGACAGGGGGCCTACAATGAGCAGTTCTTC
D gene: TRBD1
clone size: .
V gene: TRBV6-5
J gene: TRBJ2-1

CDR3 protein: CASSLAGSYNEQFF
CDR3 DNA: TGTGCCAGCAGTTTGGCGGGTTCCTACAATGAGCAGTTCTTC
D gene: .
clone size: .
V gene: TRBV6-5
J gene: TRBJ2-1

CDR3 protein: CASSSGTTYEQYF
CDR3 DNA: TGTGCCAGCAGCTCTGGGACTACCTACGAGCAGTACTTC
D gene: TRBD2
clone size: .
V gene: TRBV5-4
J gene: TRBJ2-7

CDR3 protein: CASSSDLSVLFF
CDR3 DNA: TGCGCCAGCAGCTCTGATCTTTCGGTTCTGTTTTTT
D gene: .
clone size: .
V gene: TRBV5-1
J gene: TRBJ2-2

CDR3 protein: CASSPLAGVAGELFF
CDR3 DNA: TGTGCCAGCAGCCCCTTGGCGGGGGTGGCCGGGGAGCTGTTTTTT
D gene: TRBD2
clone size: .
V gene: TRBV6-1
J gene: TRBJ2-2

CDR3 protein: CASSPSAGSDEQFF
CDR3 DNA: TGTGCCAGCAGCCCCTCCGCGGGCAGCGATGAGCAGTTCTTC
D gene: .
clone size: .
V gene: TRBV9
J gene: TRBJ2-1

CDR3 protein: CASSTVVGTEAFF
CDR3 DNA: TGTGCCAGCTCGACAGTTGTCGGCACTGAAGCTTTCTTT
D gene: .
clone size: .
V gene: TRBV5-4
J gene: TRBJ1-1

CDR3 protein: CAGDSGGAVDTQYF
CDR3 DNA: TGTGCCGGGGATAGCGGGGGGGCCGTAGATACGCAGTATTTT
D gene: TRBD2
clone size: few
V gene: TRBV6-1
J gene: TRBJ2-3

CDR3 protein: CASSGQENYGYTF
CDR3 DNA: TGTGCCAGCAGTGGACAGGAAAACTATGGCTACACCTTC
D gene: .
clone size: .
V gene: TRBV2
J gene: TRBJ1-2

CDR3 protein: CASSLYGGRAYTGELFF
CDR3 DNA: TGTGCCAGCAGCTTATATGGTGGCAGGGCCTACACCGGGGAGCTGTTTTTT
D gene: .
clone size: once
V gene: TRBV7-9
J gene: TRBJ2-2

CDR3 protein: CASGQISGNTIYF
CDR3 DNA: TGTGCTAGTGGACAAATTTCTGGAAACACCATATATTTT
D gene: .
clone size: .
V gene: TRBV12-5
J gene: TRBJ1-3

CDR3 protein: CASSPGQGAKYEQYF
CDR3 DNA: TGTGCCAGCAGCCCAGGACAGGGGGCTAAATACGAGCAGTACTTC
D gene: TRBD1
clone size: .
V gene: TRBV7-9
J gene: TRBJ2-7

CDR3 protein: CASSEATEGAGEPQHF
CDR3 DNA: TGTGCCAGCAGTGAAGCGACGGAGGGGGCCGGGGAGCCCCAGCATTTT
D gene: TRBD1
clone size: .
V gene: TRBV6-1
J gene: TRBJ1-5

CDR3 protein: CAISESSGTYGYTF
CDR3 DNA: TGTGCCATCAGTGAGTCGTCGGGTACCTATGGCTACACCTTC
D gene: .
clone size: .
V gene: TRBV10-3
J gene: TRBJ1-2

CDR3 protein: CASSGQGQEQYF
CDR3 DNA: TGTGCCAGCAGCGGACAGGGTCAAGAGCAGTACTTC
D gene: TRBD1
clone size: .
V gene: TRBV28
J gene: TRBJ2-7

CDR3 protein: CASSITGGVTGANVLTF
CDR3 DNA: TGTGCCAGTAGTATAACAGGGGGCGTAACGGGGGCCAACGTCCTGACTTTC
D gene: TRBD1
clone size: .
V gene: TRBV19
J gene: TRBJ2-6

CDR3 protein: CASSPDRGTEAFF
CDR3 DNA: TGCGCCAGCAGCCCGGACAGGGGCACTGAAGCTTTCTTT
D gene: TRBD1
clone size: .
V gene: TRBV4-1
J gene: TRBJ1-1

CDR3 protein: CASNRDSLNSPLHF
CDR3 DNA: TGTGCCAGTAATCGGGACAGCCTTAATTCACCCCTCCACTTT
D gene: TRBD1
clone size: once
V gene: TRBV19
J gene: TRBJ1-6

CDR3 protein: CASRGSALAGWAGEQFF
CDR3 DNA: TGCGCCAGCAGGGGTTCTGCTCTAGCGGGTTGGGCGGGGGAGCAGTTCTTC
D gene: TRBD2
clone size: once
V gene: TRBV5-1
J gene: TRBJ2-1